This is a list of T cell receptor beta chains from one sample in a study of blood T cells in healthy people across ages. Each CDR3 protein gets one entry after TCRdb re-called the 5' RACE reads with MiXCR. The sample has 630,000 or so distinct CDR3 sequences; around 31% are singletons. The specimen was blood. Source of these receptors: a woman older than 75 in good health. CDR3s include the opening cysteine and the closing phenylalanine or tryptophan. D genes are given only for firm matches. Clone sizes are given selectively: once, few, many, or a class where the clone is expanded.

TRBV15	.	.	TRBJ1-6	CATSRDLTGSGSPLHF	TGTGCCACCAGCAGAGACCTGACAGGATCAGGTTCACCCCTCCATTTT
TRBV20-1	many	.	TRBJ2-7	CSAPHDGYGEQYF	TGCAGTGCTCCCCACGATGGGTACGGCGAGCAGTACTTC
TRBV3-1	.	.	TRBJ2-1	CASSYLMRGCDEQFF	TGTGCCAGCAGCTATCTGATGCGGGGTTGCGATGAGCAGTTCTTC
TRBV5-1	many	.	TRBJ1-2	CASSLGPDTGYTF	TGCGCCAGCAGCTTGGGTCCTGATACGGGCTACACCTTC
TRBV27	.	TRBD2	TRBJ2-4	CASSLAGGPWEQYF	TGTGCCAGCAGTTTAGCGGGGGGGCCTTGGGAGCAGTACTTC
TRBV18	many	.	TRBJ2-4	CASSQGQGAKNIQYF	TGTGCCAGCTCACAAGGCCAGGGGGCCAAAAACATTCAGTACTTC
TRBV6-2/TRBV6-3	many	.	TRBJ1-2	CASRNRDLANYGYTF	TGTGCCAGCAGGAACCGGGACCTAGCTAACTATGGCTACACCTTC
TRBV20-1	many	TRBD2	TRBJ2-3	CSAPAGGMNTQYF	TGCAGTGCCCCCGCGGGGGGAATGAATACGCAGTATTTT
TRBV15	.	.	TRBJ1-1	CATSLMNTEAFF	TGTGCCACCAGCCTAATGAACACTGAAGCTTTCTTT
TRBV7-2	.	TRBD2	TRBJ2-7	CASSLGAGGSEQYF	TGTGCCAGCAGCTTAGGTGCGGGGGGTAGCGAGCAGTACTTC
TRBV3-1	many	TRBD2	TRBJ2-1	CASGPLAGANEQFF	TGTGCCAGCGGCCCTTTAGCGGGGGCCAATGAGCAGTTCTTC
TRBV19	.	.	TRBJ1-2	CASSIRGSGYTF	TGTGCCAGTAGTATTCGAGGTTCGGGCTACACCTTC
TRBV7-2	many	.	TRBJ1-1	CASSFRFTEAFF	TGTGCCAGCAGCTTCAGGTTTACTGAAGCTTTCTTT
TRBV10-3	.	TRBD1	TRBJ1-2	CAISLLDRNYGYTF	TGTGCCATCAGTCTTTTGGACAGGAACTATGGCTACACCTTC
TRBV30	few	.	TRBJ2-5	CAWRTMETQYF	TGTGCCTGGAGGACGATGGAGACCCAGTACTTC
TRBV4-2	.	.	TRBJ1-2	CASSQYRVVDGYTF	TGTGCCAGCAGCCAATATCGAGTTGTGGATGGCTACACCTTC
TRBV28	many	.	TRBJ1-2	CASYQNRDYGYTF	TGTGCCAGCTATCAAAATCGGGACTATGGCTACACCTTC
TRBV2	few	TRBD2	TRBJ2-7	CASLGGGEQYF	TGTGCCAGCCTGGGGGGGGGCGAGCAGTACTTC
TRBV11-2	.	.	TRBJ2-7	CASSLEGGGKNF	TGTGCCAGCAGCTTAGAGGGCGGTGGGAAGAACTTC
TRBV28	.	.	TRBJ1-6	CASSLDTVWDSPLHF	TGTGCCAGCAGTTTAGACACAGTTTGGGATTCACCCCTCCACTTT
TRBV20-1	many	.	TRBJ2-3	CSARDPETQYF	TGCAGTGCTAGAGATCCGGAAACGCAGTATTTT
TRBV20-1	few	.	TRBJ1-1	CSARDESRDSPRRTEAFF	TGCAGTGCTAGGGATGAATCCCGGGACTCTCCCCGACGAACTGAAGCTTTCTTT
TRBV28	many	.	TRBJ2-7	CASSRANEQYF	TGTGCCAGCAGTCGGGCGAACGAGCAGTACTTC
TRBV20-1	.	.	TRBJ2-1	CSPGLPHNEQFF	TGCAGCCCCGGACTCCCCCACAATGAGCAGTTCTTC
TRBV20-1	.	.	TRBJ2-5	CSANPGRKETQYF	TGCAGTGCTAATCCAGGGAGAAAGGAGACCCAGTACTTC
TRBV20-1	many	.	TRBJ2-7	CSARDGGRGRQGYEQYF	TGCAGTGCTAGAGATGGGGGGCGTGGGCGCCAGGGATACGAGCAGTACTTC
TRBV29-1	many	.	TRBJ2-7	CSVRGPGEQYF	TGCAGCGTACGGGGGCCCGGGGAGCAGTACTTC
TRBV7-3	.	.	TRBJ1-1	CASSLIRAGNTEAFF	TGTGCCAGCAGCTTAATTAGGGCAGGGAACACTGAAGCTTTCTTT
TRBV12-3/TRBV12-4	many	.	TRBJ2-3	CASSSAGASTDTQYF	TGTGCCAGCAGTTCGGCGGGGGCTAGCACAGATACGCAGTATTTT
TRBV12-3/TRBV12-4	many	TRBD2	TRBJ2-1	CASSLEVAREGNEQFF	TGTGCCAGCAGTTTAGAAGTAGCACGGGAGGGAAATGAGCAGTTCTTC
TRBV9	few	TRBD2	TRBJ2-7	CASSVLSGPTGGNEQYF	TGTGCCAGCAGCGTACTATCAGGACCCACGGGAGGGAATGAGCAGTACTTC
TRBV20-1	.	.	TRBJ1-6	CSAREGSTYNSPLHF	TGCAGTGCTAGAGAAGGGTCGACGTATAATTCACCCCTCCACTTT
TRBV9	many	TRBD1	TRBJ2-7	CASSAPDRAGYEQYF	TGTGCCAGCAGCGCCCCGGACAGGGCTGGTTACGAGCAGTACTTC
TRBV11-1	few	.	TRBJ2-1	CASSYLGRGHEQFF	TGTGCCAGCAGCTACCTCGGCAGGGGCCATGAGCAGTTCTTC
TRBV7-2	.	.	TRBJ1-1	CASSLARRQGGTEAFF	TGTGCCAGCAGCTTAGCGCGTAGGCAGGGAGGCACTGAAGCTTTCTTT
TRBV3-1	many	TRBD2	TRBJ2-7	CASSSRGGPYEQYF	TGTGCCAGCAGCTCACGGGGGGGCCCCTACGAGCAGTACTTC
TRBV28	few	.	TRBJ2-2	CASSPPLRDTGELFF	TGTGCCAGCAGTCCCCCCCTCAGGGACACCGGGGAGCTGTTTTTT
TRBV10-3	many	.	TRBJ1-2	CAISGGNRETYGYTF	TGTGCCATCAGTGGGGGAAACCGGGAGACCTATGGCTACACCTTC
TRBV2	many	TRBD1	TRBJ2-7	CAGQTGDNEQYF	TGTGCCGGCCAGACAGGGGATAACGAGCAGTACTTC
TRBV5-4	many	.	TRBJ2-7	CASSSGFGYEQYF	TGTGCCAGCAGCTCCGGTTTTGGCTACGAGCAGTACTTC
TRBV4-2	.	.	TRBJ2-5	CASSQDPRYETQYF	TGTGCCAGCAGCCAAGATCCCCGGTACGAGACCCAGTACTTC
TRBV3-1	many	TRBD1	TRBJ2-7	CASSQSGQGQEQYF	TGTGCCAGCAGCCAGTCCGGACAGGGGCAGGAGCAGTACTTC
TRBV12-3/TRBV12-4	many	TRBD2	TRBJ2-1	CASSNTGTMSKQFF	TGTGCCAGCAGCAATACCGGGACTATGAGCAAGCAGTTCTTC
TRBV27	once	TRBD2	TRBJ2-4	CASTKLAGTSGGALNNEQYF	TGTGCCAGCACAAAATTAGCCGGGACTAGCGGGGGGGCCCTGAACAATGAGCAGTACTTC
TRBV20-1	.	.	TRBJ1-1	CSARDRTDMRAFF	TGCAGTGCTAGAGATCGGACGGACATGCGGGCTTTCTTT
TRBV20-1	.	.	TRBJ2-5	CSARDYGPQETQYF	TGCAGTGCTAGAGATTACGGGCCACAAGAGACCCAGTACTTC
TRBV29-1	.	TRBD2	TRBJ2-5	CSVDTSGVYNKQYF	TGCAGCGTTGATACTAGCGGGGTCTACAATAAGCAGTACTTC
TRBV5-1	many	TRBD1	TRBJ1-3	CASSPRQGSGNTIYF	TGCGCCAGCAGCCCACGACAGGGCTCTGGAAACACCATATATTTT
TRBV27	few	.	TRBJ2-1	CASSDGAAIQNYNEQFF	TGTGCCAGCAGTGACGGGGCAGCGATACAAAATTACAATGAGCAGTTCTTC
TRBV20-1	few	TRBD1	TRBJ1-6	CSARAQTGLHSPLHF	TGCAGTGCTAGAGCCCAGACAGGGTTGCATTCACCCCTCCACTTT
TRBV24-1	.	TRBD1	TRBJ2-3	CATSDPTGGTSSTDTQYF	TGTGCCACCAGTGACCCGACAGGGGGCACCTCTAGCACAGATACGCAGTATTTT
TRBV15	.	TRBD1	TRBJ1-1	CATSRGVTGSEAFF	TGTGCCACCAGCAGAGGGGTGACAGGGTCTGAAGCTTTCTTT
TRBV20-1	many	TRBD1	TRBJ2-1	CSARSLTGNFNEQFF	TGCAGTGCTAGGAGCTTGACAGGGAATTTCAATGAGCAGTTCTTC
TRBV20-1	.	.	TRBJ2-5	CSSEGGQETQYF	TGCAGCTCGGAGGGGGGTCAAGAGACCCAGTACTTC
TRBV20-1	many	.	TRBJ2-1	CSAAAPTGTYNEQFF	TGCAGTGCTGCTGCCCCAACTGGAACCTACAATGAGCAGTTCTTC
TRBV20-1	.	TRBD1	TRBJ1-1	CSAEDRGVAFF	TGCAGTGCGGAAGACAGGGGCGTAGCTTTCTTT
TRBV6-5	.	.	TRBJ1-3	CASSLGQTIGNTIYF	TGTGCCAGCAGCCTTGGACAGACCATAGGAAACACCATATATTTT